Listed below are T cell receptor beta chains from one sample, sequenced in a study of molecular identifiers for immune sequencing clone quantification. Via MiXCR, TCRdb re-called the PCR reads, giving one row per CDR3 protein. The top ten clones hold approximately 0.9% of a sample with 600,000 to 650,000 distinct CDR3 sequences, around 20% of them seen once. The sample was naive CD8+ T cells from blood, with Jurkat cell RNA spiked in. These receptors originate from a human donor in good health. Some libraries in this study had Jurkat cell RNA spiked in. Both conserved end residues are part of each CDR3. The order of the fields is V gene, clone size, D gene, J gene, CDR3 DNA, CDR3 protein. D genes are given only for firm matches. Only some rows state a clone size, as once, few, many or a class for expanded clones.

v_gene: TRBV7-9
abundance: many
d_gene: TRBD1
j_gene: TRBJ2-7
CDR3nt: TGTGCCAGCAGTCATGGACAGGGCGAGCAGTACTTC
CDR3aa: CASSHGQGEQYF

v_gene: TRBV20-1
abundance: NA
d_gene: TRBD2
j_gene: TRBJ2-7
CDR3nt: TGCAGTGCTACCGGCCTGGAGGGATCCGGCGGGGGCGAGCAGTACTTC
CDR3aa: CSATGLEGSGGGEQYF

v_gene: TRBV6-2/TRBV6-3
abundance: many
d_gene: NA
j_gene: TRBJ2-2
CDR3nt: TGTGCCAGCAGTTACTGGAAGAACACCGGGGAGCTGTTTTTT
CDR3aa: CASSYWKNTGELFF

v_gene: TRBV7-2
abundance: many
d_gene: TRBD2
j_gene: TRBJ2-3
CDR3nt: TGTGCCAGCACTATTCAGCGGGATATGACAGATACGCAGTATTTT
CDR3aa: CASTIQRDMTDTQYF

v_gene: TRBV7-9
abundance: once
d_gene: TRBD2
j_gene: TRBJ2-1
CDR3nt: TGTACCAGCATCCTAGCGGGGGGGTACAATGAGCAGTTCTTC
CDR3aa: CTSILAGGYNEQFF

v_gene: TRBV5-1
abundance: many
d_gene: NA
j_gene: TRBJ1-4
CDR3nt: TGCGCCAGCAGCTTGGTTGGGGGAATGGAAGAAAAACTGTTTTTT
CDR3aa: CASSLVGGMEEKLFF

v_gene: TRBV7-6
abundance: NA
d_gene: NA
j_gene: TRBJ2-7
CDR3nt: TGTGCCAGCAGCTCCGAAGTTCACAAGGGCGATCTTTCCTACGAGCAGTACTTC
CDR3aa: CASSSEVHKGDLSYEQYF

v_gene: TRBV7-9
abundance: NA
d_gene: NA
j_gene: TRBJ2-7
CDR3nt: TGTGCCAGCAGCTTTGAATTGGACAGAAACCTCTACGAGCAGTACTTC
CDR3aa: CASSFELDRNLYEQYF

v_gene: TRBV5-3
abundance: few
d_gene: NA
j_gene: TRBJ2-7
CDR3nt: TGTGCCAGCAGTCCGGGTACGTACTGCGAGCAGTACTTC
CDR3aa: CASSPGTYCEQYF

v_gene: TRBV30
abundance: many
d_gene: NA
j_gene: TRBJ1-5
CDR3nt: TGTGCCTGGAGTATGGGGGCTGGGCAGCCCCAGCATTTT
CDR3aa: CAWSMGAGQPQHF

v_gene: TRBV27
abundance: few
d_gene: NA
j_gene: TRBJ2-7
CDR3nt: TGTGCCAGCAGTTTATGGCAGGGCGGCGAGCAGTACTTC
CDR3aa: CASSLWQGGEQYF

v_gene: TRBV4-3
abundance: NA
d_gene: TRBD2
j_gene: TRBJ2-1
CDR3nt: TGCGCCAGCAGCCATGATCGGACTAGCGGGAGGGGCAATGAGCAGTTCTTC
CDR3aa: CASSHDRTSGRGNEQFF

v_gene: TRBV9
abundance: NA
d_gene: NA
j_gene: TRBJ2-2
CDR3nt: TGTGCCAGCAGCGTAGATTCCCTGAACACCGGGGAGCTGTTTTTT
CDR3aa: CASSVDSLNTGELFF

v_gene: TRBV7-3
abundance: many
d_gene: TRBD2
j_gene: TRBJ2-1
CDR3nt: TGTGCCAGCAGCCCCGGACTAGCGGTTGTTCATGAGCAGTTCTTC
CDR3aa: CASSPGLAVVHEQFF

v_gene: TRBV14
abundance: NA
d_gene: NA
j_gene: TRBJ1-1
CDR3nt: TGTGCCGGCAGCCAACCTACCCACGGAGGGGAAGCTTTCTTT
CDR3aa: CAGSQPTHGGEAFF